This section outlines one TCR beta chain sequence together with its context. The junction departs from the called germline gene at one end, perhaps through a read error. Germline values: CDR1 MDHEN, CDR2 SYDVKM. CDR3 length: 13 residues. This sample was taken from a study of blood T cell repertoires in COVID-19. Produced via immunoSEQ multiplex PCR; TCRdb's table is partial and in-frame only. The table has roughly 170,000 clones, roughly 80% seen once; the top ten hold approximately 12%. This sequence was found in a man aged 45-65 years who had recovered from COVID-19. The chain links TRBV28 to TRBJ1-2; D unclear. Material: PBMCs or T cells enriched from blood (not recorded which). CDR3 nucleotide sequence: TGTGCCAGCAGCCAGACAACGCGCTATAGCTACACCTTC. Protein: CASSQTTRYSYTF.